A selection of T cell receptor beta chains follows, all from one sample in a study of blood T cell repertoires in COVID-19. Profiled with immunoSEQ multiplex PCR; TCRdb holds only in-frame clones, not every one. In the table there are around 260,000 clones, 80% to 90% of which are singletons. The sample consisted of peripheral blood. The source is a woman aged 40 to 50 who had recovered from COVID-19. Each CDR3 is given with its conserved first and last residue. A D gene is named only where the DNA matches it firmly. Only some rows state a clone size, as once, few, many or a class for expanded clones.

v_gene: TRBV6-5; d_gene: -; abundance: -; len: 15; j_gene: TRBJ2-5; CDR3aa: CASSYSWRDGETQYF; CDR3nt: TGTGCCAGCAGTTACTCTTGGAGGGATGGAGAGACCCAGTACTTC
v_gene: TRBV5-8; d_gene: -; abundance: few; len: 12; j_gene: TRBJ1-5; CDR3aa: CASSQGYKPQHF; CDR3nt: TGTGCCAGCAGCCAGGGTTATAAGCCCCAGCATTTT
v_gene: TRBV7-5; d_gene: -; abundance: -; len: 22; j_gene: TRBJ2-5; CDR3aa: CARSLLSPGTGFSRGYQETQYF; CDR3nt: TGTGCCAGAAGCCTCCTGTCCCCCGGGACAGGGTTTTCGAGGGGGTACCAAGAGACCCAGTACTTC
v_gene: TRBV7-8; d_gene: -; abundance: -; len: 15; j_gene: TRBJ2-1; CDR3aa: CASSSQGASYNEQFF; CDR3nt: TGTGCCAGCAGCTCACAGGGCGCCTCCTACAATGAGCAGTTCTTC
v_gene: TRBV10-3; d_gene: -; abundance: -; len: 12; j_gene: TRBJ2-7; CDR3aa: CAIRETVYEQYF; CDR3nt: TGTGCCATCAGGGAGACAGTCTACGAGCAGTACTTC
v_gene: TRBV29-1; d_gene: -; abundance: -; len: 12; j_gene: TRBJ2-7; CDR3aa: CSVVGGHYEQYF; CDR3nt: TGCAGCGTTGTGGGCGGGCACTACGAGCAGTACTTC
v_gene: TRBV5-4; d_gene: TRBD1; abundance: once; len: 16; j_gene: TRBJ2-5; CDR3aa: CASSLAATGGQETQYF; CDR3nt: TGTGCCAGCAGCTTGGCCGCGACAGGGGGGCAAGAGACCCAGTACTTC
v_gene: TRBV11-3; d_gene: -; abundance: -; len: 15; j_gene: TRBJ2-3; CDR3aa: CASSLGLAFADTQYF; CDR3nt: TGTGCCAGCAGCTTAGGGCTAGCGTTCGCAGATACGCAGTATTTT
v_gene: TRBV9; d_gene: TRBD2; abundance: -; len: 15; j_gene: TRBJ2-1; CDR3aa: CASSVVAGTFNEQFF; CDR3nt: TGTGCCAGCAGCGTAGTAGCGGGGACCTTCAATGAGCAGTTCTTC
v_gene: TRBV11-2; d_gene: -; abundance: -; len: 14; j_gene: TRBJ1-4; CDR3aa: CASSWGGPGRKLFF; CDR3nt: TGTGCCAGCAGCTGGGGGGGGCCAGGGAGGAAACTGTTTTTT
v_gene: TRBV5-1; d_gene: TRBD1; abundance: -; len: 16; j_gene: TRBJ2-5; CDR3aa: CASSNGDRGGWETQYF; CDR3nt: TGCGCCAGCAGCAACGGGGACAGAGGCGGATGGGAGACCCAGTACTTC
v_gene: TRBV6-5; d_gene: -; abundance: -; len: 13; j_gene: TRBJ1-5; CDR3aa: CASSSKLNQPQHF; CDR3nt: TGTGCCAGCAGTTCGAAGCTTAATCAGCCCCAGCATTTT
v_gene: TRBV6-5; d_gene: TRBD1; abundance: once; len: 14; j_gene: TRBJ1-1; CDR3aa: CASSYWTGGSEAFF; CDR3nt: TGTGCCAGCAGTTACTGGACAGGGGGAAGTGAAGCTTTCTTT
v_gene: TRBV25-1; d_gene: TRBD1; abundance: -; len: 14; j_gene: TRBJ1-1; CDR3aa: CASSVGQGSTEAFF; CDR3nt: TGTGCCAGCAGTGTGGGACAGGGAAGTACTGAAGCTTTCTTT
v_gene: TRBV4-1; d_gene: -; abundance: -; len: 16; j_gene: TRBJ1-2; CDR3aa: CASSQGTERTNYGYTF; CDR3nt: TGCGCCAGCAGCCAAGGCACGGAGAGGACTAACTATGGCTACACCTTC
v_gene: TRBV5-6; d_gene: -; abundance: -; len: 19; j_gene: TRBJ1-6; CDR3aa: CASSPPVALDQGINSPLHF; CDR3nt: TGTGCCAGCAGCCCCCCGGTGGCGTTAGATCAGGGGATTAATTCACCCCTCCACTTT
v_gene: TRBV28; d_gene: TRBD1; abundance: -; len: 16; j_gene: TRBJ1-4; CDR3aa: CASSLWGTGGNEKLFF; CDR3nt: TGTGCCAGCAGTTTATGGGGGACAGGGGGTAATGAAAAACTGTTTTTT
v_gene: TRBV27; d_gene: TRBD2; abundance: -; len: 16; j_gene: TRBJ2-5; CDR3aa: CASSLRGGGDQETQYF; CDR3nt: TGTGCCAGCAGTTTAAGGGGCGGGGGGGATCAAGAGACCCAGTACTTC
v_gene: TRBV5-1; d_gene: -; abundance: -; len: 16; j_gene: TRBJ2-7; CDR3aa: CASSLATGGANYEQYF; CDR3nt: TGCGCCAGCAGCTTGGCCACCGGAGGGGCAAACTACGAGCAGTACTTC
v_gene: TRBV29-1; d_gene: -; abundance: -; len: 11; j_gene: TRBJ2-5; CDR3aa: CSVDSGGTQYF; CDR3nt: TGCAGCGTTGACAGCGGAGGGACCCAGTACTTC
v_gene: TRBV7-3; d_gene: TRBD2; abundance: -; len: 16; j_gene: TRBJ2-1; CDR3aa: CASSLSGTSGNNEQFF; CDR3nt: TGTGCCAGCAGCTTATCGGGGACTAGCGGTAACAATGAGCAGTTCTTC
v_gene: TRBV5-6; d_gene: -; abundance: -; len: 15; j_gene: TRBJ1-1; CDR3aa: CASSSRRTALTEAFF; CDR3nt: TGTGCCAGCAGCTCGCGGAGGACAGCCTTAACTGAAGCTTTCTTT
v_gene: TRBV5-5; d_gene: TRBD1; abundance: -; len: 14; j_gene: TRBJ2-7; CDR3aa: CASSLRDRAYEQYF; CDR3nt: TGTGCCAGCAGCTTGAGGGACAGAGCCTACGAGCAGTACTTC
v_gene: TRBV5-1; d_gene: TRBD1; abundance: -; len: 14; j_gene: TRBJ2-3; CDR3aa: CASSYGQGTDTQYF; CDR3nt: TGCGCCAGCAGCTATGGACAGGGAACAGATACGCAGTATTTT
v_gene: TRBV7-2; d_gene: -; abundance: -; len: 15; j_gene: TRBJ1-2; CDR3aa: CASSLEVSRAYGYTF; CDR3nt: TGTGCCAGCAGCTTAGAAGTATCCAGGGCCTATGGCTACACCTTC
v_gene: TRBV6-5; d_gene: TRBD1; abundance: -; len: 14; j_gene: TRBJ1-2; CDR3aa: CASMVGTGGYGYTF; CDR3nt: TGTGCCAGCATGGTAGGGACAGGGGGCTATGGCTACACCTTC
v_gene: TRBV3-1/TRBV3-2; d_gene: -; abundance: -; len: 14; j_gene: TRBJ1-2; CDR3aa: CASSQGYGNYGYTF; CDR3nt: TGTGCCAGCAGCCAAGGCTACGGTAACTATGGCTACACCTTC
v_gene: TRBV30; d_gene: -; abundance: once; len: 13; j_gene: TRBJ1-1; CDR3aa: CACNTRRNTEAFF; CDR3nt: TGTGCCTGCAACACTCGGAGAAATACTGAAGCTTTCTTT
v_gene: TRBV19; d_gene: TRBD1; abundance: -; len: 12; j_gene: TRBJ1-2; CDR3aa: CASSIGQGIYTF; CDR3nt: TGTGCCAGTAGTATTGGACAGGGGATTTACACCTTC
v_gene: TRBV5-1; d_gene: -; abundance: once; len: 13; j_gene: TRBJ2-3; CDR3aa: CASSLGGTDTQYF; CDR3nt: TGCGCCAGCAGCTTAGGAGGAACAGATACGCAGTATTTT
v_gene: TRBV7-2; d_gene: TRBD2; abundance: -; len: 15; j_gene: TRBJ2-7; CDR3aa: CASSLEAGLALEQYF; CDR3nt: TGTGCCAGCAGCTTAGAGGCAGGACTAGCTCTCGAGCAGTACTTC
v_gene: TRBV6-2/TRBV6-3; d_gene: -; abundance: -; len: 12; j_gene: TRBJ2-7; CDR3aa: CASSTQGYEQYF; CDR3nt: TGTGCCAGCAGCACACAGGGATACGAGCAGTACTTC
v_gene: TRBV7-9; d_gene: -; abundance: -; len: 14; j_gene: TRBJ2-2; CDR3aa: CASSQGFDTGELFF; CDR3nt: TGTGCCAGCAGCCAGGGGTTCGACACCGGGGAGCTGTTTTTT
v_gene: TRBV7-8; d_gene: TRBD1; abundance: -; len: 14; j_gene: TRBJ1-1; CDR3aa: CASSFRGLNTEAFF; CDR3nt: TGTGCCAGCAGCTTTAGGGGGCTTAACACTGAAGCTTTCTTT
v_gene: TRBV5-1; d_gene: TRBD1; abundance: -; len: 13; j_gene: TRBJ2-1; CDR3aa: CASSGTGYNEQFF; CDR3nt: TGCGCCAGCAGCGGGACAGGCTACAATGAGCAGTTCTTC
v_gene: TRBV2; d_gene: -; abundance: -; len: 15; j_gene: TRBJ1-5; CDR3aa: CASRAPTGSNQPQHF; CDR3nt: TGTGCCAGCAGGGCCCCTACGGGGAGTAATCAGCCCCAGCATTTT
v_gene: TRBV6-2/TRBV6-3; d_gene: TRBD1; abundance: -; len: 15; j_gene: TRBJ1-2; CDR3aa: CASSAQGAKNYGYTF; CDR3nt: TGTGCCAGCAGTGCCCAGGGGGCCAAGAACTATGGCTACACCTTC
v_gene: TRBV7-2; d_gene: TRBD1; abundance: -; len: 16; j_gene: TRBJ1-5; CDR3aa: CASSFTGALGGRPQHF; CDR3nt: TGTGCCAGCAGCTTCACAGGGGCGCTGGGGGGAAGGCCCCAGCATTTT
v_gene: TRBV18; d_gene: -; abundance: -; len: 15; j_gene: TRBJ2-1; CDR3aa: CASSPGGQPYNEQFF; CDR3nt: TGTGCCAGCTCACCAGGGGGCCAGCCCTACAATGAGCAGTTCTTC
v_gene: TRBV7-9; d_gene: -; abundance: -; len: 13; j_gene: TRBJ2-3; CDR3aa: CASSPLGGDTQYF; CDR3nt: TGTGCCAGCAGCCCCCTTGGAGGCGATACGCAGTATTTT
v_gene: TRBV9; d_gene: TRBD1; abundance: -; len: 17; j_gene: TRBJ1-3; CDR3aa: CASSVDATGGRGNTIYF; CDR3nt: TGTGCCAGCAGCGTAGACGCGACAGGGGGGCGCGGAAACACCATATATTTT
v_gene: TRBV11-2; d_gene: -; abundance: once; len: 12; j_gene: TRBJ1-2; CDR3aa: CASSRGGYGYTF; CDR3nt: TGTGCCAGCAGCAGGGGGGGCTATGGCTACACCTTC